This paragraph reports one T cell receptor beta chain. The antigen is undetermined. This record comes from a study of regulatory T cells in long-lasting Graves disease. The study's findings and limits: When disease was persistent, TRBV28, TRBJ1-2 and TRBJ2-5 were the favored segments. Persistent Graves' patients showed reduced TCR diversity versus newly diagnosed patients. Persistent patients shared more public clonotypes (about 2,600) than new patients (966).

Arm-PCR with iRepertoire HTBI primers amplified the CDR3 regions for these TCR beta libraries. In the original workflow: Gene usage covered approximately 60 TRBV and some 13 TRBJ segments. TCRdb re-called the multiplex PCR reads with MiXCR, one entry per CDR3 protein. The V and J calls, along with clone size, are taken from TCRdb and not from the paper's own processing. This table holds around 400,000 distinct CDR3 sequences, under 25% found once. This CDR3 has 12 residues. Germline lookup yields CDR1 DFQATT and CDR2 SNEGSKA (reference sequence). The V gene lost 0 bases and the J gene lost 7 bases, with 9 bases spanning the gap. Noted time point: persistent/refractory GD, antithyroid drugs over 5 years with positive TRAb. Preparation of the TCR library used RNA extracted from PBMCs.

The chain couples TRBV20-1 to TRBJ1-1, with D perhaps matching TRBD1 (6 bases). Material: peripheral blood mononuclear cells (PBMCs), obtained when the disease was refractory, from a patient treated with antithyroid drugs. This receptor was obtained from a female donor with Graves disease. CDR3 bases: TGCAGTGCTAGAGAGGCAGGGGTTGAAGCTTTCTTT. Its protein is CSAREAGVEAFF.